One and the same sample provided the 18 T cell receptor beta chains below, sequenced in a study of OX40 agonist ivuxolimab in advanced cancers. Sequencing was performed with immunoSEQ multiplex PCR; in TCRdb, only in-frame clones are kept and a portion is missing. Here the sample spans about 38,000 clones, about 82% being singletons. The sample was CD4+ or CD8+ T cells sorted from blood, taken in a trial of the OX40 agonist ivuxolimab. Receptors were obtained from an adult with an advanced solid tumor such as melanoma, head and neck, liver or kidney cancer.

The V gene is TRBV6-1, the J gene TRBJ1-6; the D is unclear. Deletions cut 5 bases from V and 7 bases from J, with 9 bases between. The CDR3 is 13 residues long. Germline CDR1 MNHNS, CDR2 SASEGT. CDR3 sequence: CASSSTGNSPLHF. CDR3 DNA: TGTGCCAGCAGTTCCACGGGAAATTCACCCCTCCACTTT.

The chain carries TRBV11-2 and TRBJ2-1; 11 bases match TRBD2. Germline-derived CDR1 and CDR2 are SGHAT and FQNNGV. The CDR3 extends over 15 amino acids. V lost 4 bases to trimming and J lost 7 bases; unmatched junction nucleotides: 6. CDR3 nucleotide sequence: TGTGCCAGCAGCTCCTCCGGGACTAGCGGTAATGAGCAGTTCTTC. It specifies CASSSSGTSGNEQFF.

This CDR3 is CASSPRGGLYEQYF. The DNA of the CDR3 is TGTGCCAGCAGCCCCAGAGGTGGGCTCTACGAGCAGTACTTC. This chain connects TRBV11-2 to TRBJ2-7; D is ambiguous. CDR3 size: 14 residues. Germline-derived CDR1 and CDR2 are SGHAT and FQNNGV. Trimming took 5 bases from V and 3 from J, leaving 14 bases between them.

A single count supports this clone. The chain has TRBV28 and TRBJ2-7, with D unclear. Germline V gene data show CDR1 as MDHEN and CDR2 as SYDVKM. V lost 3 bases and J 5 bases, leaving 5 bases between the germline ends. The CDR3 extends over 11 amino acids. CDR3: CASSLIHEQYF. Here the CDR3 DNA reads TGTGCCAGCAGTTTGATTCACGAGCAGTACTTC. Supplemented by reference TRBV28 and TRBJ2-7, the full variable domain reads DVKVTQSSRYLVKRTGEKVFLECVQDMDHENMFWYRQDPGLGLRLIYFSYDVKMKEKGDIPEGYSVSREKKERFSLILESASTNQTSMYLCASSLIHEQYFGPGTRLTVT.

The genes are TRBV25-1 and TRBJ2-1; TRBD1 matches 8 bases. The length of the CDR3 is 14 residues. The junction had 5 bases not matched to a gene; V was cut back by 2 bases and J by 8 bases. The V gene's germline CDR1 is MGHDK and CDR2 SYGVNS. CDR3 coding DNA: TGTGCCAGCAGTGAACAAAACAGGGGGGATGAGCAGTTCTTC. The encoded protein is CASSEQNRGDEQFF.

This clone was seen only a few times. The chain employs TRBV7-9 and TRBJ2-2, with D hard to call. V shed 5 bases and J shed 5 bases, with 12 bases lying between them. The germline gives CDR1 SEHNR, CDR2 FQNEAQ (reference sequence). CDR3 length equals 14 residues. CDR3 coding DNA: TGTGCCAGCAGCCCAGAATACTCTACCGGGGAGCTGTTTTTT. Translated: CASSPEYSTGELFF.

The chain joins TRBV2 to TRBJ2-3, with TRBD2 matching 11 bases. The germline V gene encodes CDR1 SNHLY and CDR2 FYNNEI. The V segment lost 3 bases and the J segment 6 bases; nucleotides outside the gene matches: 5. CDR3 length equals 15 residues. CDR3 amino acids: CASSEPSGGRDTQYF. The CDR3 DNA follows: TGTGCCAGCAGTGAGCCTAGCGGGGGGCGGGATACGCAGTATTTT.

The count of this clone is one. The rearrangement joins TRBV2 to TRBJ2-1; 8 bases fit TRBD2. This CDR3 contains 15 residues. V lost 4 bases and J lost 7; bases outside the gene matches: 9. In germline, CDR1 is SNHLY, CDR2 FYNNEI. The CDR3 here is CASSAQSSGLNEQFF. The CDR3, as DNA: TGTGCCAGCAGTGCCCAGTCTAGCGGGTTGAATGAGCAGTTCTTC. The full variable domain, in which reference TRBV2 and TRBJ2-1 provide the parts outside the CDR3, is EPEVTQTPSHQVTQMGQEVILRCVPISNHLYFYWYRQILGQKVEFLVSFYNNEISEKSEIFDDQFSVERPDGSNFTLKIRSTKLEDSAMYFCASSAQSSGLNEQFFGPGTRLTVL.

The J gene is TRBJ2-3, the V gene TRBV19, with 7 bases aligning to TRBD1. Germline CDR1 and CDR2: LNHDA and SQIVND (reference sequence). V dropped 8 bases and J dropped 4; count of bases not matched to a gene: 9. CDR3 length: 14 residues. CDR3 amino acids: CASGATGQADTQYF. In DNA form, the CDR3 reads TGTGCCAGTGGGGCGACAGGGCAAGCAGATACGCAGTATTTT.

The rearrangement links TRBV7-9 to TRBJ2-5; possible D gene TRBD2, 5 bases. V was cut by 3 bases and J by 7 bases, with 9 bases left in between. Germline CDR1 reads SEHNR; CDR2 reads FQNEAQ (reference sequence). CDR3 length equals 12 residues. CDR3 sequence (DNA): TGTGCCAGCAGCTTGGCAGAGGGGACCCAGTACTTC. Translated: CASSLAEGTQYF.

In its sample, this clone was seen once. The rearrangement joins TRBV18 to TRBJ2-4; 9 bases fit TRBD1. CDR3 size: 14 residues. The V and J ends lost 2 bases and 12 bases, in that order; junction bases with no gene match: 8. CDR1 and CDR2 from the germline V gene are KGHSH and LQKENI. The CDR3 DNA reads TGTGCCAGCTCACCAAACGACAGGGGGATCGGTCAGTACTTC. Amino acids: CASSPNDRGIGQYF.

This chain uses TRBV21-1 with TRBJ2-1. TRBV21-1 is shown as a pseudogene. The CDR3 contains 14 residues. The CDR3 spells CASAYDRGHNEQFF. Written as DNA, the CDR3 is TGTGCCAGCGCTTATGACCGGGGCCACAATGAGCAGTTCTTC.

The J gene is TRBJ1-5, the V gene TRBV5-1, with 10 bases identical to TRBD1. The CDR3 is 15 residues long. The germline CDR1 and CDR2 sequences are SGHRS and YFSETQ. Unmatched junction bases numbered 7, after V lost 3 bases and J lost 7 bases. The CDR3, as DNA: TGCGCCAGCAGCTCAGGTGGGACAGGGGACCAGCCCCAGCATTTT. Translated: CASSSGGTGDQPQHF.

CDR3 loop: CASSFGLGKDNEQFF. CDR3 in DNA: TGTGCCAGCAGCTTCGGTCTAGGGAAGGACAATGAGCAGTTCTTC. The V and J genes are TRBV5-4 and TRBJ2-1; D gene uncertain. Germline-derived CDR1 and CDR2 are SGHNT and YYREEE (reference sequence). V lost 2 bases to trimming and J lost 5 bases, with 14 bases between them. CDR3 length: 15 residues.

The chain uses TRBV7-9 and TRBJ2-7; 7 positions match TRBD2. The J segment lost 5 bases and the V segment lost 6 bases, leaving 4 bases of the junction unmatched. Germline V gene data show CDR1 as SEHNR and CDR2 as FQNEAQ (reference sequence). This CDR3 is 12 amino acids long. The CDR3 reads CASRGGANEQYF. The CDR3 region has the DNA TGTGCCAGCAGGGGAGGGGCCAACGAGCAGTACTTC. The whole variable domain, remainder taken from reference TRBV7-9 and TRBJ2-7, is DTGVSQNPRHKITKRGQNVTFRCDPISEHNRLYWYRQTLGQGPEFLTYFQNEAQLEKSRLLSDRFSAERPKGSFSTLEIQRTEQGDSAMYLCASRGGANEQYFGPGTRLTVT.

This clone was seen only a few times. The V call is TRBV7-3, the J call TRBJ1-1; a weak D match, TRBD1 (5 bases). Trimming shortened V by 1 base and J by 3 bases, and 9 bases separated the two germline ends. The CDR3 totals 14 residues. Germline CDR1 is SGHTA and CDR2 is FQGTGA. CDR3 residues: CASSLREGHTEAFF. CDR3 nucleotides: TGTGCCAGCAGCTTAAGAGAGGGGCACACTGAAGCTTTCTTT.

This chain joins TRBV19 and TRBJ1-5; no definite D call. V lost 3 bases to trimming and J lost 0 bases, with 9 bases between them. CDR3 size: 15 residues. Germline CDR1 and CDR2: LNHDA and SQIVND (reference sequence). This CDR3 reads CASSIISYSNQPQHF. In DNA, the CDR3 is TGTGCCAGTAGTATCATCAGCTATAGCAATCAGCCCCAGCATTTT.

This rearrangement joins TRBV10-1 to TRBJ2-3; D is ambiguous. The CDR3 spans 12 residues. Germline CDR1 and CDR2: WNHNN and SYGVQD (reference sequence). Trimming took 8 bases from V and 2 from J, leaving 8 bases between them. CDR3 sequence (DNA): TGCGCCAGCTGTGGGTTCACAGATACGCAGTATTTT. This sequence encodes CASCGFTDTQYF.